The 17 T cell receptor beta chains given below trace back to one sample, sequenced in a study of T cell changes during pregnancy in multiple sclerosis. The method was immunoSEQ multiplex PCR; TCRdb's version includes in-frame clones alone and lacks a portion of them. The sample shows about 54,000 clones, 75% to 95% of them seen only once. The starting material was peripheral blood, obtained after pregnancy. The source of these receptors is a female donor in good health, enrolled as a control in a pregnancy study.

V usage is TRBV5-1 and J usage is TRBJ2-3, with D perhaps matching TRBD2 (6 bases). The CDR3 covers 15 residues. V was cut by 1 base and J by 5 bases, with 14 bases left in between. Germline assignment: CDR1 SGHRS and CDR2 YFSETQ. CDR3 sequence reads: CASSLSGYVGDTQYF. For the CDR3, the DNA is TGCGCCAGCAGCTTGAGCGGGTACGTGGGAGATACGCAGTATTTT.

This CDR3 is CASSPDRGYKGYTF. In DNA form, the CDR3 reads TGTGCCAGCAGTCCCGACAGGGGATATAAGGGCTACACCTTC. The V and J genes are TRBV6-5 and TRBJ1-2; TRBD1 aligns across 8 bases. The germline CDR1 and CDR2 sequences are MNHEY and SVGAGI. The CDR3 totals 14 residues. V lost 5 bases and J lost 8; bases outside the gene matches: 10.

The chain joins TRBV5-1 to TRBJ1-1; TRBD1 might be the D (6 bases). In germline, CDR1 is SGHRS, CDR2 YFSETQ. The V and J ends lost 4 bases and 1 base respectively, with 26 bases between them. This CDR3 is built from 19 residues. CDR3 sequence reads: CASSPRGNRILYSNTEAFF. The CDR3, as DNA: TGCGCCAGCAGCCCCAGGGGTAATCGGATATTATACTCGAACACTGAAGCTTTCTTT. Full variable domain (missing parts from reference TRBV5-1 and TRBJ1-1): KAGVTQTPRYLIKTRGQQVTLSCSPISGHRSVSWYQQTPGQGLQFLFEYFSETQRNKGNFPGRFSGRQFSNSRSEMNVSTLELGDSALYLCASSPRGNRILYSNTEAFFGQGTRLTVV.

The rearrangement links TRBV6-5 to TRBJ1-1; no clear D. Trimming stripped 5 bases from V and 0 bases from J, with 10 bases between. The CDR3 is 14 residues long. The germline gives CDR1 MNHEY, CDR2 SVGAGI. The CDR3, as DNA: TGTGCCAGCAGTATCCTCGCGTTGAACACTGAAGCTTTCTTT. Its protein is CASSILALNTEAFF.

The genes are TRBV7-9 and TRBJ1-2; D gene ambiguous. Germline CDR1 reads SEHNR; CDR2 reads FQNEAQ (reference sequence). The CDR3 spans 14 residues. V was cut by 5 bases and J by 0 bases, with 10 bases left in between. The CDR3 DNA reads TGTGCCAGCAGCCCCGAGATGTCTAACTATGGCTACACCTTC. Its protein is CASSPEMSNYGYTF.

V is TRBV5-4 and J is TRBJ2-2; 7 bases fit TRBD2. From germline, CDR1 is SGHNT and CDR2 YYREEE (reference sequence). With 0 bases clipped from V and 2 bases from J, the junction kept 10 bases outside the gene matches. The CDR3 spans 18 residues. CDR3 sequence (DNA): TGTGCCAGCAGCTTGGGGGCTAGCGGAGGATTCAACACCGGGGAGCTGTTTTTT. Translating gives CASSLGASGGFNTGELFF.

The chain has TRBV18 and TRBJ2-3, with unresolved D. CDR1 KGHSH and CDR2 LQKENI come from the germline V gene. The CDR3 contains 13 residues. V was clipped by 5 bases and J by 6 bases, with 12 bases between them. CDR3 sequence reads: CASSSIPGDTQYF. CDR3 sequence (DNA): TGTGCCAGCTCATCAATCCCCGGTGATACGCAGTATTTT.

The chain employs TRBV6-1 and TRBJ2-3, with D maybe TRBD2 (5 bases). V lost 7 bases and J lost 2, with 16 bases in between. This CDR3 spans 15 amino acids. The germline CDR1 and CDR2 sequences are MNHNS and SASEGT. The CDR3 coding sequence is TGTGCCAGCACGTCCGTAGCGTCTTACACAGATACGCAGTATTTT. Translation gives CASTSVASYTDTQYF.

The chain recombines TRBV19 with TRBJ2-3; TRBD2 is a possible D gene (6 bases). The CDR3 totals 15 residues. Germline V gene sequence: CDR1 LNHDA, CDR2 SQIVND (reference sequence). The V end lost 3 bases, the J end lost 4 bases, and 14 bases lay between the germline ends. As DNA, the CDR3 is TGTGCCAGTAGTATTGCCGGGAGCCCCCCAGATACGCAGTATTTT. Amino acids: CASSIAGSPPDTQYF.

The J gene is TRBJ2-3, the V gene TRBV7-9; 10 bases agree with TRBD2. Germline V gene lookup returns CDR1 SEHNR and CDR2 FQNEAQ (reference sequence). The CDR3 contains 16 residues. V was clipped by 1 base and J by 2 bases; unmatched bases: 3. CDR3 sequence reads: CASSLVSGGFTDTQYF. The CDR3 coding sequence is TGTGCCAGCAGCTTAGTTAGCGGGGGGTTCACAGATACGCAGTATTTT.

This chain's CDR3 is CASSVLAGAHNEQFF. The CDR3 nucleotides read TGTGCCAGCAGCGTACTAGCGGGGGCACACAATGAGCAGTTCTTC. This sequence joins TRBV7-7 and TRBJ2-1; 11 nucleotides align to TRBD2. This CDR3 is built from 15 residues. Per germline, CDR1 SSHAT and CDR2 FNYEAQ (reference sequence). Unmatched junction bases numbered 5, after V lost 5 bases and J lost 5 bases.

The chain links TRBV18 to TRBJ2-7; no firm D call. The V end was cut by 3 bases, the J end by 0 bases, with 15 bases between. CDR1 KGHSH and CDR2 LQKENI come from the germline V gene. This CDR3 has 16 residues. The CDR3 bases are TGTGCCAGCTCACCCCAGGTGCACCTGCTCTCCTACGAGCAGTACTTC. Translation: CASSPQVHLLSYEQYF.

The rearrangement uses TRBV9 and TRBJ1-1, with D unclear. CDR3 length: 14 residues. V was pared by 0 bases and J by 3 bases, with 9 bases between. Germline V CDR1 and CDR2: SGDLS, YYNGEE. CDR3 loop: CASSVDPGYTEAFF. In nucleotides, the CDR3 is TGTGCCAGCAGCGTAGACCCGGGATACACTGAAGCTTTCTTT.

This chain uses TRBV27 with TRBJ1-5; a possible D gene is TRBD1 (5 bases). The germline gives CDR1 MNHEY, CDR2 SMNVEV (reference sequence). V lost 3 bases and J 9 bases, leaving 12 bases between the germline ends. CDR3 length equals 13 residues. CDR3 bases: TGTGCCAGCAGTTTTAGGGGTCTCTCGCCCCAGCATTTT. The encoded protein is CASSFRGLSPQHF.

The CDR3 sequence: CATSRSATFQETQYF. The CDR3 DNA follows: TGTGCCACCAGCAGATCCGCTACCTTCCAAGAGACCCAGTACTTC. V is TRBV15 and J is TRBJ2-5; no firm D call. The CDR3 runs to 15 residues. Germline-derived CDR1 and CDR2 are LNHNV and YYDKDF (reference sequence). V was shortened by 2 bases and J by 1 base, with 11 bases between the two germline ends.

The CDR3: CASSPWTGGAEKLFF. The DNA of the CDR3 is TGTGCCAGCAGTCCATGGACAGGGGGGGCTGAAAAACTGTTTTTT. This chain connects TRBV27 to TRBJ1-4; 10 bases line up with TRBD1. V dropped 5 bases and J dropped 7; count of bases not matched to a gene: 7. The germline V gene encodes CDR1 MNHEY and CDR2 SMNVEV (reference sequence). The CDR3 covers 15 residues.

This clone appeared once. V usage is TRBV27 and J usage is TRBJ1-2; 7 bases fit TRBD1. Trimming cost V 2 bases and J 5 bases; bases outside gene matches: 8. The CDR3 loop spans 15 amino acids. CDR1 is MNHEY and CDR2 is SMNVEV in the germline V gene (reference sequence). This chain's CDR3 is CASSLAQGGRYGYTF. The CDR3 DNA reads TGTGCCAGCAGTTTAGCCCAGGGGGGCAGATATGGCTACACCTTC.